This T cell receptor beta chain was sequenced for a study of identifying expanded T cells in peripheral blood (dated 2019 in TCRdb). Concerning the study at large: Four technical replicates, made by sequencing separate aliquots from the same pool of genomic DNA, were compared pairwise.

Turning to this clone: This clone's antigen is unknown. No base-level quality is on record; no much larger clone is a single base apart.

The CDR3, from cysteine to phenylalanine, totals 11 residues. Only the CDR3 DNA is retained, 33 bases long and in frame from the first base. V drops 5 bases and J drops 6 bases, leaving 7 bases in between. CDR1 and CDR2 are read off the germline V gene as SGHVS and FNYEAQ. TCRbeta CDR3 regions were profiled by bias-controlled multiplex PCR amplification of genomic DNA with the immunoSEQ Assay. On the authors' methods: The absolute abundance of each unique TCRbeta CDR3 region was quantified after sequences were collapsed and filtered. Two models were used to test differential abundance: a binomial model (Fisher-equivalent) and a beta-binomial model that adds time-dependent variance fitted from healthy donors. Clones with fewer than 5 combined templates were excluded, and clones with Benjamini-Hochberg FDR below 0.01 were called differentially abundant. Using the form v = (b*log(k)+a)^2, the beta-binomial variance was modeled as a function of the total template count across the two samples. Imported from immuneACCESS, the table was reduced by TCRdb to in-frame sequences with V and J called. These copies leave out some clones; in studies compared against another copy, an unresolved V gene accounts for under half, and the cause of the remainder is not known. From that table come the V and J calls and clone size; the DNA was used to work out D and trimming. The sample table contains about 90,000 clones; only one count was recorded for roughly 84% of them. The ten largest clones represent roughly 4.1% of the sample.

Study-wide conclusions, independent of this receptor: Across all healthy-donor time intervals, the beta-binomial model significantly lowered both the number of clones called differentially abundant and the false-positive rate. Approximately 1.2 differentially abundant clones were flagged by the binomial model between technical replicates, whereas about 15 and 19 were flagged over around two weeks and four weeks, respectively. Variance in clone template counts between approximately 2-week samples significantly increased with total template count across all healthy donors. The authors expected that biological variance in healthy repertoires might rise further over much longer intervals, such as months to years.

During the collection period, no immune events, such as infections, were documented for the healthy donors. Blood repertoires from healthy donors were used as a training cohort for calibrating time-dependent variance in a beta-binomial model of differential abundance of T-cell clones. The training cohort comprised roughly 10 healthy donors, 3 female and 7 male. On average the donors were 43 years old, and their ages spanned 29 to 64 years. Obtained from a commercial supplier, whole blood was collected from each healthy donor at three time points set two to three weeks apart. Genomic DNA was extracted from unsorted whole blood for immunosequencing.

The rearranged chain carries TRBV7-6 and TRBJ1-2, with no confidently assigned D gene. Sequences were obtained from blood. The sequence was collected from a person aged 18 to 70 in good health. The CDR3 region: CASSPQDGYTF. The sequenced DNA is TGTGCCAGCAGCCCCCAAGATGGCTACACCTTC. The entire variable domain, with the stretches around the CDR3 drawn from the reference TRBV7-6 and TRBJ1-2 proteins, is GAGVSQSPRYKVTKRGQDVALRCDPISGHVSLYWYRQALGQGPEFLTYFNYEAQQDKSGLPNDRFSAERPEGSISTLTIQRTEQRDSAMYRCASSPQDGYTFGSGTRLTVV.